The 16 T cell receptor beta chains given below trace back to one sample, sequenced in a study of cytomegalovirus exposure and HLA in healthy donors. PCR amplification relied on 60 Vbeta primers (plus 13 Jbeta primers). Libraries were prepared by immunoSEQ multiplex PCR; TCRdb keeps only in-frame clonotypes and omits some of them. The sample carries roughly 13,000 clones, over 55% recorded once. The sequenced material came from PBMCs. The receptors here all came from a woman in her forties or fifties in good health and CMV-seropositive.

This clone was counted between two and nine times. This chain uses TRBV1 with TRBJ2-3; the table's D gene call, TRBD2, was not cross checked with the DNA. TRBV1 is assigned pseudogene status. This CDR3 comprises 16 residues. The CDR3 region has the DNA TGCACCAGCAGCCAAGTAGCGGGAGGGGTCACAGATACGCAGTATTTT. This encodes CTSSQVAGGVTDTQYF.

The chain employs TRBV27 and TRBJ1-1; D may be TRBD1 (6 bases). V was shortened by 7 bases and J by 4 bases, with 13 bases between the two germline ends. The CDR3 runs to 13 residues. Germline V gene data show CDR1 as MNHEY and CDR2 as SMNVEV (reference sequence). The CDR3 DNA reads TGTGCCAGCAACGGACAGTGGGGCACTGAAGCTTTCTTT. Encoded protein: CASNGQWGTEAFF.

V usage is TRBV9 and J usage is TRBJ2-5; a possible D gene is TRBD1 (5 bases). The CDR3 is made up of 12 amino acids. The germline V gene has CDR1 SGDLS and CDR2 YYNGEE. Trimming pared 4 bases from V and 4 bases from J, leaving 8 bases between. DNA of the CDR3: TGTGCCAGCAGCTCCCAGGGAGAGACCCAGTACTTC. Translated, it gives CASSSQGETQYF.

This clone was seen more than once but under ten times. J is TRBJ1-5 and V is TRBV6-1, with 9 bases lining up with TRBD1. The ends lost 7 bases at V and 6 bases at J; junction bases unmatched: 4. Germline V gene data show CDR1 as MNHNS and CDR2 as SASEGT. The CDR3 extends over 13 amino acids. The CDR3 nucleotides are TGTGCCAGCATAGCACAGGGGGCTCAGCCCCAGCATTTT. It specifies CASIAQGAQPQHF.

This clone has just a few counts. The V gene is TRBV14, the J gene TRBJ2-1; no clear D gene. Trimming removed 2 bases at V and 5 bases at J, with 10 bases between. This CDR3 has 14 residues. The germline V gene has CDR1 SGHDN and CDR2 FVKESK. This CDR3 is CASSQRGGDNEQFF. CDR3 nucleotides: TGTGCCAGCAGCCAACGTGGCGGTGACAATGAGCAGTTCTTC. Combining the CDR3 with reference TRBV14 and TRBJ2-1 gives the whole variable domain EAGVTQFPSHSVIEKGQTVTLRCDPISGHDNLYWYRRVMGKEIKFLLHFVKESKQDESGMPNNRFLAERTGGTYSTLKVQPAELEDSGVYFCASSQRGGDNEQFFGPGTRLTVL.

The chain has TRBV28 and TRBJ1-2; no reliable D call. V was clipped by 8 bases and J by 10 bases, with 11 bases between them. CDR3 length equals 10 residues. From germline, CDR1 is MDHEN and CDR2 SYDVKM. The CDR3 coding sequence is TGTGCCAGCGGGCCTGTAACCTACACCTTC. This sequence encodes CASGPVTYTF.

This chain connects TRBV5-6 to TRBJ1-2, with D maybe TRBD1 (5 bases). The CDR3 has 13 amino acids. Germline CDR1 is SGHDT and CDR2 is YYEEEE. V lost 0 bases, J lost 7 bases, and 10 bases lay in between. The CDR3 DNA is TGTGCCAGCAGCTTGGCCCCAGGGTCTGGCTACACCTTC. This gives the protein CASSLAPGSGYTF.

This clone showed up just a few times. The CDR3 reads CASSQVKTGVTEAFF. In DNA, the CDR3 is TGTGCCAGCAGCCAAGTAAAAACAGGGGTCACTGAAGCTTTCTTT. The V and J genes are TRBV14 and TRBJ1-1, with TRBD1 matching 7 bases. Germline V gene data show CDR1 as SGHDN and CDR2 as FVKESK. V was pared by 1 base and J by 4 bases, with 6 bases of the junction left unmatched. CDR3 size: 15 residues.

This rearrangement joins TRBV29-1 to TRBJ2-1; 8 positions match TRBD2. The germline V gene encodes CDR1 SQVTM and CDR2 ANQGSEA. V lost 0 bases, J lost 10 bases, and 5 bases stayed unmatched. The CDR3 covers 13 residues. The CDR3 DNA sequence: TGCAGCGTTGAAGAGATGGTAGCGGGGGAGCAGTTCTTC. This gives the protein CSVEEMVAGEQFF.

This rearrangement joins TRBV5-4 to TRBJ2-1; D not resolved. From germline, CDR1 is SGHNT and CDR2 YYREEE (reference sequence). Trimming took 6 bases from V and 6 from J, leaving 10 bases between them. The CDR3 totals 12 residues. The DNA for the CDR3 is TGTGCCAGCACCGAAAGAGGCAATGAGCAGTTCTTC. Its protein product is CASTERGNEQFF.

This chain uses TRBV29-1 with TRBJ2-3, with a possible D match to TRBD2 (5 bases). This CDR3 is 12 amino acids long. The germline V gene encodes CDR1 SQVTM and CDR2 ANQGSEA. Deletions cut 5 bases from V and 5 bases from J, with 11 bases between. The CDR3 DNA follows: TGCAGCGTTTTAGAGGGTGGAGATACGCAGTATTTT. Amino acids: CSVLEGGDTQYF.

This clone has just a few counts. This chain links TRBV7-2 with TRBJ2-3; D may be TRBD1 (5 bases). The CDR3 sequence is 12 residues long. Germline V gene lookup returns CDR1 SGHTA and CDR2 FQGNSA. Trimming pared 5 bases from V and 4 bases from J, leaving 7 bases between. The CDR3 DNA reads TGTGCCAGCAGCATACAGGCAGATACGCAGTATTTT. As protein: CASSIQADTQYF.

V usage is TRBV14 and J usage is TRBJ2-7; a weak D match, TRBD1 (5 bases). Trimming took 3 bases from V and 0 from J, leaving 9 bases between them. The CDR3 is made up of 14 amino acids. Germline V gene sequence: CDR1 SGHDN, CDR2 FVKESK. CDR3 sequence: CASSQQGYSYEQYF. DNA for the CDR3: TGTGCCAGCAGCCAGCAGGGCTACTCCTACGAGCAGTACTTC.

In this sample, this clone turned up a few times. This chain uses TRBV29-1 with TRBJ1-1; 7 positions agree with TRBD1. This CDR3 contains 12 residues. CDR1 and CDR2 (germline): SQVTM, ANQGSEA. J gave up 0 bases and V 7 bases, and 2 bases lay outside the gene matches. CDR3 loop: CSGGQMNTEAFF. DNA for the CDR3: TGCAGCGGGGGACAGATGAACACTGAAGCTTTCTTT.

The V gene is TRBV7-2, the J gene TRBJ1-5; D is unclear. The germline CDR1 and CDR2 sequences are SGHTA and FQGNSA. Trimming took off 3 bases at V and 3 bases at J, with 3 bases between the two ends. This CDR3 spans 12 amino acids. The CDR3 is CASSFFNQPQHF. The CDR3 DNA follows: TGTGCCAGCAGCTTCTTCAATCAGCCCCAGCATTTT. Full variable domain (outside the CDR3, taken from reference TRBV7-2 and TRBJ1-5): GAGVSQSPSNKVTEKGKDVELRCDPISGHTALYWYRQSLGQGLEFLIYFQGNSAPDKSGLPSDRFSAERTGGSVSTLTIQRTQQEDSAVYLCASSFFNQPQHFGDGTRLSIL.

The chain links TRBV5-1 to TRBJ2-3; 11 bases line up with TRBD1. Germline CDR1 SGHRS, CDR2 YFSETQ. This CDR3 is 13 amino acids long. V shed 7 bases and J 5 bases; nucleotides not matched to a gene: 3. CDR3 protein: CASGGTGGDTQYF. The CDR3 bases are TGCGCCAGCGGGGGGACAGGGGGAGATACGCAGTATTTT.